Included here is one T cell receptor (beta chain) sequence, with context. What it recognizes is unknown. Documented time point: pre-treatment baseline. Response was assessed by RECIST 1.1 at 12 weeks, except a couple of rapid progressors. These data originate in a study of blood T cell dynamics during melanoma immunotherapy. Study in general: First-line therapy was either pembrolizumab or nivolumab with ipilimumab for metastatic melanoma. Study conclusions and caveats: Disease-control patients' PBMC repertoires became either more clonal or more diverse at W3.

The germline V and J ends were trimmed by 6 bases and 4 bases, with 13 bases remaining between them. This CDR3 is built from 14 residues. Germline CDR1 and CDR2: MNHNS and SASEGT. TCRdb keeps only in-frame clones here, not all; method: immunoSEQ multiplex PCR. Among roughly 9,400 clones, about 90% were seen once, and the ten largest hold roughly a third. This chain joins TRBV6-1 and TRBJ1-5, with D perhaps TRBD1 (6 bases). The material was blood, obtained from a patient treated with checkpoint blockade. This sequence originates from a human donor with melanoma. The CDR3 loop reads CASRTGSGNQPQHF. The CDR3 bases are TGTGCCAGCAGAACAGGGTCTGGGAATCAGCCCCAGCATTTT.